This TCR beta chain was documented in a study of cytomegalovirus exposure and HLA in healthy donors. The study's findings and limits: Researchers reported that a few CMV-associated chains were confirmed in vitro as CMV antigen-specific. 150 or so TCR beta chains were listed as cytomegalovirus-associated.

Regarding this clone: The antigen remains unidentified.

Some clones are missing from TCRdb's copy, which holds only in-frame ones; the method was immunoSEQ multiplex PCR. The data show approximately 150,000 clones, 85% to 90% seen once. From the roughly 120-subject validation cohort, which was separate from the approximately 670-subject first cohort, the donors were drawn. Trimming cost V 6 bases and J 4 bases, with 19 bases left between them. Germline values: CDR1 SNHLY, CDR2 FYNNEI. The CDR3 totals 15 residues. V gene TRBV2 combines with J gene TRBJ2-7, with D perhaps TRBD1 (5 bases). The material sequenced was PBMCs. This TCR was recovered from a man in his late teens or twenties in good health and CMV-seropositive. The CDR3 protein is CASSLPRQSLYEQYF. Written as DNA, the CDR3 is TGTGCCAGCAGCCTCCCGAGACAGAGTCTATACGAGCAGTACTTC.